The next 29 T cell receptor beta chains were all read from a single sample in a study of Graves' ophthalmopathy and Graves' hyperthyroidism (dated by TCRdb to 2016 to 2018). Instrument used: Illumina HiSeq 2000. For repertoire sequencing, TCR beta CDR3 regions were amplified from RNA transcripts. HTBI primers and the Qiagen OneStep RT-PCR kit were used in a first-round RT-PCR, which was followed by a second-round multiplex PCR, size selection and purification. TCRdb handled the public reads itself, with Q25 trimming in fastp and clone calling in MiXCR, and kept productive beta chains. Entries are consolidated by CDR3 protein sequence, retaining the most common genes and DNA. Within this sample are about 700,000 distinct CDR3 sequences, with around 40% of them counted one time only. The ten biggest clones cover about 40% of the sample. Sample: peripheral blood. These TCRs come from an adult man with Graves' ophthalmopathy.

This clonotype was detected only a few times. The rearrangement uses TRBV12-3 or TRBV12-4 and TRBJ1-1; D may be TRBD1 (5 bases). Between the trimmed V and J ends, which lost 6 bases and 4 bases, there was a span of 18 bases. This CDR3 spans 15 amino acids. This CDR3 reads CASSLTDTRGTEAFF. The CDR3 DNA reads TGTGCCAGCAGCCTGACAGATACCCGGGGCACTGAAGCTTTCTTT.

V gene TRBV15 combines with J gene TRBJ1-1; D unclear. V was shortened by 6 bases and J by 5 bases, with 10 bases between the two germline ends. This CDR3 is built from 12 residues. Germline loops: CDR1 LNHNV, CDR2 YYDKDF (reference sequence). The CDR3 region is CATRTRGTEAFF. The DNA of the CDR3 is TGTGCCACCAGAACTCGAGGAACTGAAGCTTTCTTT.

Details on this clonotype: One end of the junction fails to match germline, which may point to a read error. The chain is built from TRBV12-3 or TRBV12-4 and TRBJ2-7; 9 nucleotides agree with TRBD1. The CDR3 has 13 residues. In nucleotides, the CDR3 is TGTGCCAGCAGTCTCGGACAGGGGTACGAGCAGCACTTC. Protein sequence: CASSLGQGYEQHF.

This clonotype was counted only a few times. The chain carries TRBV28 and TRBJ1-2, with unresolved D. Trimming stripped 5 bases from V and 0 bases from J, with 13 bases between. CDR1 and CDR2 (germline): MDHEN, SYDVKM. CDR3 length: 15 residues. CDR3 bases: TGTGCCAGCAGTCCGGTGGGCCGCCCTAACTATGGCTACACCTTC. It specifies CASSPVGRPNYGYTF.

The chain couples TRBV20-1 to TRBJ1-1; D is unclear. V shed 2 bases and J shed 11 bases, with 18 bases lying between them. CDR3 length: 13 amino acids. Germline V gene lookup returns CDR1 DFQATT and CDR2 SNEGSKA (reference sequence). The CDR3 loop is CSARLPDKILAFF. DNA for the CDR3: TGCAGTGCTAGACTCCCAGACAAGATCTTGGCTTTCTTT.

On this clonotype itself: A read error is likely, as this CDR3 ends without the conserved phenylalanine or tryptophan. No DNA is shown, since the ends of the CDR3 on it are uncertain; the CDR3 is the one TCRdb lists. This chain connects TRBV2 to TRBJ1-1; the tabulated D call, TRBD1, remains unverified against the DNA. The CDR3 is 11 residues long, counting both termini. The V gene's germline CDR1 is SNHLY and CDR2 FYNNEI. The CDR3 loop is CASGLTGVTTC.

As concerns this clonotype: One base away lies a much larger clone, so this may be a sequencing read error. The gene calls are TRBV20-1 and TRBJ2-5; D gene uncertain. The V end was cut by 7 bases, the J end by 2 bases, with 11 bases between. The CDR3 is made up of 12 amino acids. Germline V CDR1 and CDR2: DFQATT, SNEGSKA (reference sequence). CDR3 in amino acids: CSVRAKQETQYF. CDR3 sequence (DNA): TGCAGTGTAAGGGCCAAGCAAGAGACCCAGTACTTC.

This clonotype was recorded a few times. The V call is TRBV7-9, the J call TRBJ2-5; D is perhaps TRBD1 (6 bases). The CDR3 is 14 residues long. With 3 bases removed from V and 2 bases from J, the gap between germline ends came to 10 bases. CDR1 SEHNR and CDR2 FQNEAQ come from the germline V gene (reference sequence). CDR3 residues: CASSFTGFQETQYF. The CDR3 DNA sequence: TGTGCCAGCAGCTTTACAGGGTTTCAAGAGACCCAGTACTTC.

The chain employs TRBV2 and TRBJ1-5; possibly TRBD1 for D (6 bases). CDR3 length: 15 residues. Germline CDR1 reads SNHLY; CDR2 reads FYNNEI. CDR3: CAPTPRGNSNQPQHF. The CDR3 DNA is TGTGCTCCCACTCCCAGGGGAAATAGCAATCAGCCCCAGCATTTT.

This clonotype was found many times. The rearrangement links TRBV25-1 to TRBJ2-2; TRBD1 agrees at 7 bases. This CDR3 spans 14 amino acids. V lost 3 bases, J lost 4 bases, and 2 bases stayed unmatched. Looked up from germline, CDR1 is MGHDK and CDR2 is SYGVNS. CDR3 nucleotide sequence: TGTGCCAGCAGTGATTACAGGGGCACCGGGGAGCTGTTTTTT. Residues: CASSDYRGTGELFF.

On this clonotype: A clone one base away is much larger, so this may be a read error. This sequence joins TRBV7-1 and TRBJ1-1; D is uncertain. TRBV7-1 is classed as an ORF, of uncertain function. Trimming left V 0 bases short and J 4 bases short, with 15 bases between. The CDR3 is made up of 16 amino acids. This CDR3 is CASSSARGRMSTEAFF. DNA of the CDR3: TGTGCCAGCAGCTCAGCGAGAGGCCGCATGAGCACTGAAGCTTTCTTT.

This clonotype was seen ten or more times. The chain uses TRBV5-6 and TRBJ2-5; D is unresolved. V gave up 1 base and J gave up 5 bases, with 12 bases separating them. CDR3 length: 14 residues. Germline V gene data show CDR1 as SGHDT and CDR2 as YYEEEE. CDR3 in DNA: TGTGCCAGCAGCTTGTTGTCTGGGATCGAGACCCAGTACTTC. Translated, it gives CASSLLSGIETQYF. The variable domain in full, with the rest retrieved from reference TRBV5-6 and TRBJ2-5, is DAGVTQSPTHLIKTRGQQVTLRCSPKSGHDTVSWYQQALGQGPQFIFQYYEEEERQRGNFPDRFSGHQFPNYSSELNVNALLLGDSALYLCASSLLSGIETQYFGPGTRLLVL.

Only one count was recorded for this clonotype. J is TRBJ1-2 and V is TRBV29-1; 11 bases match TRBD1. Germline V gene sequence: CDR1 SQVTM, CDR2 ANQGSEA. The CDR3 has 13 residues. J lost 3 bases, V lost 6 bases, and 3 bases had no gene match. This chain's CDR3 is CSVRTGGYYGYTF. CDR3 bases: TGCAGCGTAAGGACAGGGGGCTACTATGGCTACACCTTC.

This clonotype was seen a few times. The chain joins TRBV10-1 to TRBJ2-5, with 12 nucleotides matching TRBD1. Germline CDR1 WNHNN, CDR2 SYGVQD (reference sequence). Losses at the gene ends were 6 bases for V and 2 bases for J; bases not matched to a gene: 10. The CDR3 sequence is 17 residues long. In nucleotides, the CDR3 is TGCGCCAGCAGCCGGGGACAGGGGGCACGGAGACAAGAGACCCAGTACTTC. Its translation: CASSRGQGARRQETQYF.

This clonotype was detected ten times or more. This chain connects TRBV29-1 to TRBJ2-2; possible D gene TRBD1, 6 bases. With 7 bases removed from V and 4 bases from J, the gap between germline ends came to 16 bases. Germline CDR1 SQVTM, CDR2 ANQGSEA. There are 14 residues in the CDR3. CDR3 sequence: CSGRDTAVTGELFF. The DNA of the CDR3 is TGCAGCGGACGGGACACCGCCGTCACCGGGGAGCTGTTTTTT.

The sample holds many counts of this clonotype. The chain combines TRBV7-9 with TRBJ1-3; 7 bases align to TRBD1. Unmatched junction bases numbered 0, after V lost 4 bases and J lost 3 bases. The CDR3 spans 13 residues. Germline V gives CDR1 SEHNR, CDR2 FQNEAQ (reference sequence). CDR3 sequence reads: CASSWDSGNTIYF. The CDR3 DNA is TGTGCCAGCAGCTGGGACAGTGGAAACACCATATATTTT.

The chain employs TRBV7-9 and TRBJ2-2; tentative D call: TRBD2 (6 bases). V lost 5 bases and J lost 1, with 14 bases in between. Germline CDR1 is SEHNR and CDR2 is FQNEAQ (reference sequence). This CDR3 is built from 16 residues. The CDR3 is CASSQISGQNTGELFF. The CDR3 DNA is TGTGCCAGCAGCCAAATTAGCGGCCAGAACACCGGGGAGCTGTTTTTT.

This clonotype was counted only a few times. The V and J genes are TRBV20-1 and TRBJ1-2; no firm D call. From germline, CDR1 is DFQATT and CDR2 SNEGSKA (reference sequence). There are 13 residues in the CDR3. V lost 6 bases, J lost 7 bases, and 18 bases lay in between. The CDR3 sequence is CSARVGATSGYTF. The CDR3 DNA follows: TGCAGTGCCCGGGTGGGCGCGACTAGTGGCTACACCTTC.

This clonotype was detected a few times. The V gene is TRBV20-1, the J gene TRBJ2-5, with 9 bases identical to TRBD1. CDR1 is DFQATT, CDR2 SNEGSKA, per germline (reference sequence). The CDR3 consists of 15 residues. J gave up 4 bases and V 6 bases, and 12 bases lay outside the gene matches. CDR3 in DNA: TGCAGTGCAAGGACAGGGGATTTTTCGTTAGAGACCCAGTACTTC. Translated, it gives CSARTGDFSLETQYF.

The chain couples TRBV15 to TRBJ1-3; D gene unclear. The V end was cut by 8 bases, the J end by 2 bases, with 7 bases between. The CDR3 has 12 residues. From germline, CDR1 is LNHNV and CDR2 YYDKDF (reference sequence). The CDR3 region is CATPTPGNTIYF. The CDR3 DNA follows: TGTGCCACCCCAACGCCTGGAAACACCATATATTTT.

The rearrangement uses TRBV20-1 and TRBJ2-7; either TRBD1 or TRBD2 may supply D (6 bases each). The CDR3 runs to 14 residues. The germline CDR1 and CDR2 sequences are DFQATT and SNEGSKA (reference sequence). The ends were cut back, 1 base at V and 3 bases at J, with 13 bases in the middle. The CDR3 sequence: CSARGGADVYEQYF. The CDR3 nucleotides read TGCAGTGCTAGAGGGGGGGCGGATGTCTACGAGCAGTACTTC.

This clonotype was found many times. The chain uses TRBV12-3 or TRBV12-4 and TRBJ1-6; D remains ambiguous. V lost 8 bases and J 7 bases, leaving 12 bases between the germline ends. The CDR3 contains 13 residues. The CDR3: CASGRQANSPLHF. CDR3 coding DNA: TGTGCCAGCGGTCGGCAGGCCAATTCACCCCTCCACTTT.

Concerning this clonotype itself: This may be a read error, as it is one base from a much larger clone. The chain joins TRBV29-1 to TRBJ1-2, with D unclear. V gave up 4 bases and J gave up 7 bases, with 13 bases separating them. CDR1 SQVTM and CDR2 ANQGSEA come from the germline V gene. This CDR3 has 12 residues. As DNA, the CDR3 is TGCAGCGTTGCGAGGAGGGATTGTGGCTACACCTTC. It specifies CSVARRDCGYTF.

This clonotype was recorded a few times. The chain has TRBV29-1 and TRBJ2-2; possible D gene TRBD1, 5 bases. CDR3 length: 15 amino acids. Germline lookup yields CDR1 SQVTM and CDR2 ANQGSEA. V lost 2 bases and J lost 5, with 15 bases in between. The DNA for the CDR3 is TGCAGCGTTGAATTGGCAGGGCGTTTGACCGGGGAGCTGTTTTTT. Translating it yields CSVELAGRLTGELFF.

This clonotype has a count of ten or more. V usage is TRBV2 and J usage is TRBJ2-6, with a possible D match to TRBD2 (6 bases). V dropped 6 bases and J dropped 1 base, with 7 bases sitting between them. CDR1 is SNHLY and CDR2 is FYNNEI in the germline V gene. This CDR3 has 14 amino acids. The CDR3 DNA sequence: TGTGCCAGCAGACTAGCTTCTGGGGCCAACGTCCTGACTTTC. Translation: CASRLASGANVLTF.

The gene calls are TRBV7-8 and TRBJ2-7; 9 nucleotides align to TRBD1. Trimming took 0 bases from V and 3 from J; bases not matched to a gene: 6. This CDR3 is built from 16 residues. Germline assignment: CDR1 SGHVS and CDR2 FQNEAQ. CDR3 in amino acids: CASSLARGTGNYEQYF. In DNA, the CDR3 is TGTGCCAGCAGCTTAGCGCGTGGGACAGGGAACTACGAGCAGTACTTC.

In this sample, this clonotype turned up a few times. V and J are TRBV9 and TRBJ1-2; D not certain. The CDR3 is 15 residues long. Germline V CDR1 and CDR2: SGDLS, YYNGEE. V was trimmed by 4 bases and J by 5 bases, leaving 18 bases between them. CDR3 loop: CASSQDWGIGYGYTF. The DNA of the CDR3 is TGTGCCAGCAGCCAAGATTGGGGAATTGGGTATGGCTACACCTTC.

CDR3 bases: TGCAGCGTTGAAGGAAGGGGCCGCCTTTACAATGAGCAGTTCTTC. Its translation: CSVEGRGRLYNEQFF. The chain couples TRBV29-1 to TRBJ2-1, with D possibly TRBD1 on 5 matching bases. Germline V CDR1 and CDR2: SQVTM, ANQGSEA. The CDR3 runs 15 residues. Trimming left V 1 base short and J 4 bases short, with 14 bases between.

Remarks on this clonotype: A much larger clone differs by one base, so this may be a read error. V usage is TRBV2 and J usage is TRBJ1-2; tentatively, D is TRBD1 (6 bases). The V gene's germline CDR1 is SNHLY and CDR2 FYNNEI. This CDR3 comprises 15 residues. Here the CDR3 DNA reads TGTGCCAGCCTTTTTAGGGACACGAACCTCTATGGCTACGCCTTC. Translation: CASLFRDTNLYGYAF.